These 24 T cell receptor beta chains share one sample of origin, sequenced in a study of blood T cell repertoires in COVID-19. The repertoire was sequenced with immunoSEQ multiplex PCR; TCRdb's copy has only in-frame clones and lacks some. Among 100,000 to 150,000 clones listed, roughly 90% were seen once. Material for sequencing was peripheral blood. The source of these receptors is a man aged 55 to 70 with COVID-19, enrolled during active disease.

The chain combines TRBV19 with TRBJ1-1; D is ambiguous. V shed 3 bases and J shed 1 base, with 6 bases lying between them. Germline V gives CDR1 LNHDA, CDR2 SQIVND (reference sequence). CDR3 length: 13 amino acids. The CDR3 nucleotides read TGTGCCAGTAGTATTCTCGGGAACACTGAAGCTTTCTTT. Its translation: CASSILGNTEAFF.

The chain carries TRBV11-1 and TRBJ1-6; D not certain. V gave up 1 base and J gave up 6 bases, with 10 bases separating them. This CDR3 contains 15 residues. In germline, CDR1 is SGHAT, CDR2 FQDESV (reference sequence). CDR3 in amino acids: CASSLVAGFNSPLHF. CDR3 coding DNA: TGTGCCAGCAGCTTAGTGGCCGGGTTTAATTCACCCCTCCACTTT.

The rearrangement uses TRBV28 and TRBJ2-5; 7 bases match TRBD1. The junction had 9 bases not matched to a gene; V was cut back by 8 bases and J by 3 bases. Per germline, CDR1 MDHEN and CDR2 SYDVKM. CDR3 length: 14 amino acids. The chain's CDR3 is CASALTGVEETQYF. In DNA, the CDR3 is TGTGCCAGCGCCTTAACAGGGGTGGAAGAGACCCAGTACTTC.

The rearrangement links TRBV9 to TRBJ2-7; 8 bases line up with TRBD1. The CDR3 loop spans 14 amino acids. Trimming took 5 bases from V and 0 from J; bases not matched to a gene: 4. The germline V gene has CDR1 SGDLS and CDR2 YYNGEE. The CDR3 loop is CASRPGQGSYEQYF. CDR3 DNA sequence: TGTGCCAGCAGACCCGGACAGGGCTCCTACGAGCAGTACTTC.

The chain recombines TRBV15 with TRBJ2-2; D uncertain. The CDR3 contains 13 residues. V lost 0 bases to trimming and J lost 6 bases, with 5 bases between them. Germline V gene lookup returns CDR1 LNHNV and CDR2 YYDKDF (reference sequence). The CDR3 DNA sequence: TGTGCCACCAGCAGAGATACGGCCGGGGAGCTGTTTTTT. This gives the protein CATSRDTAGELFF.

The rearrangement links TRBV18 to TRBJ2-4; 10 bases fit TRBD2. The CDR3 has 18 amino acids. V shed 5 bases, J shed 8 bases, and the junction held 18 bases outside the gene matches. Germline CDR1 and CDR2: KGHSH and LQKENI. CDR3 nucleotides: TGTGCCAGCTCATCCTCCCAGCGGGGGGGTACTTCGAGTCACATTCAGTACTTC. This codes for CASSSSQRGGTSSHIQYF. The whole variable domain, remainder taken from reference TRBV18 and TRBJ2-4, is NAGVMQNPRHLVRRRGQEARLRCSPMKGHSHVYWYRQLPEEGLKFMVYLQKENIIDESGMPKERFSAEFPKEGPSILRIQQVVRGDSAAYFCASSSSQRGGTSSHIQYFGAGTRLSVL.

V usage is TRBV5-4 and J usage is TRBJ1-1; D is ambiguous. The CDR3 contains 14 residues. Germline loops: CDR1 SGHNT, CDR2 YYREEE (reference sequence). V lost 0 bases and J 0 bases, leaving 6 bases between the germline ends. The CDR3 protein is CASSLGLMNTEAFF. The CDR3 nucleotides read TGTGCCAGCAGCTTGGGACTTATGAACACTGAAGCTTTCTTT.

V and J are TRBV5-6 and TRBJ2-1; D possibly corresponds to TRBD2 (7 bases). This CDR3 has 16 amino acids. V was trimmed by 1 base and J by 6 bases, leaving 17 bases between them. Germline V gene sequence: CDR1 SGHDT, CDR2 YYEEEE. The CDR3 region is CASSLWGGSGSNEQFF. The CDR3 DNA sequence: TGTGCCAGCAGCTTGTGGGGGGGCTCAGGATCCAATGAGCAGTTCTTC.

The rearrangement links TRBV5-8 to TRBJ1-4; D not certain. This CDR3 has 18 amino acids. Trimming left V 4 bases short and J 0 bases short, with 19 bases between. Germline lookup yields CDR1 SGHTS and CDR2 YDEGEE. The CDR3 here is CASSHFYGSGTTNEKLFF. For the CDR3, the DNA is TGTGCCAGCAGCCACTTCTACGGTTCGGGGACAACTAATGAAAAACTGTTTTTT.

The chain carries TRBV5-6 and TRBJ1-3; 10 nucleotides match TRBD1. CDR3 length equals 16 residues. Germline loops: CDR1 SGHDT, CDR2 YYEEEE. Trimming at V came to 3 bases and at J to 0 bases, leaving 3 bases not matched to a gene. CDR3 sequence (DNA): TGTGCCAGCAGCTGGCGGACAGGGGGCTCTGGAAACACCATATATTTT. Amino acids: CASSWRTGGSGNTIYF. Full variable domain (outside the CDR3, taken from reference TRBV5-6 and TRBJ1-3): DAGVTQSPTHLIKTRGQQVTLRCSPKSGHDTVSWYQQALGQGPQFIFQYYEEEERQRGNFPDRFSGHQFPNYSSELNVNALLLGDSALYLCASSWRTGGSGNTIYFGEGSWLTVV.

With regard to this clone: One end of the junction fails to match germline, which may point to a read error. V is TRBV4-2 and J is TRBJ2-3; TRBD1 matches 8 bases. Germline lookup yields CDR1 LGHNA and CDR2 YNFKEQ. The CDR3 has 14 residues. The CDR3 is CASSEDGTGDTQYF. Written as DNA, the CDR3 is TGTGCCAGCAGCGAAGACGGGACAGGAGATACGCAGTATTTT.

The genes are TRBV24-1 and TRBJ1-5; 7 nucleotides line up with TRBD1. The CDR3 sequence is 20 residues long. Germline values: CDR1 KGHDR, CDR2 SFDVKD. The junction had 16 bases not matched to a gene; V was cut back by 3 bases and J by 0 bases. The CDR3 DNA is TGTGCCACCAGTGATCAGTCCGGGACAGAGGCTTTAACTAGCAATCAGCCCCAGCATTTT. This translates into CATSDQSGTEALTSNQPQHF.

The V call is TRBV5-6, the J call TRBJ2-3; TRBD2 matches at 11 bases. Germline assignment: CDR1 SGHDT and CDR2 YYEEEE. V shed 2 bases, J shed 1 base, and the junction held 6 bases outside the gene matches. The CDR3 runs 17 residues. In DNA form, the CDR3 reads TGTGCCAGCAGCTTACTCACTAGCGGGGGTGGCACAGATACGCAGTATTTT. This translates into CASSLLTSGGGTDTQYF.

The V and J genes are TRBV5-1 and TRBJ2-7; D perhaps matches TRBD2 (6 bases). The CDR3 totals 14 residues. CDR1 is SGHRS, CDR2 YFSETQ, per germline. The V gene lost 4 bases and the J gene lost 4 bases, with 15 bases spanning the gap. The CDR3 DNA follows: TGCGCCAGCAGCGTCGGGGGATCAACTTACGAGCAGTACTTC. Its translation: CASSVGGSTYEQYF.

This chain connects TRBV7-9 to TRBJ1-2; the match to TRBD1 covers 10 bases. Germline CDR1 SEHNR, CDR2 FQNEAQ (reference sequence). CDR3 length equals 14 residues. V shed 6 bases, J shed 5 bases, and the junction held 6 bases outside the gene matches. The DNA of the CDR3 is TGTGCCAGCAGGGAGACAGGGGGCGAGTATGGCTACACCTTC. Translation: CASRETGGEYGYTF.

The genes are TRBV19 and TRBJ1-2; tentative D call: TRBD1 (6 bases). V was trimmed by 4 bases and J by 2 bases, leaving 14 bases between them. Germline CDR1 is LNHDA and CDR2 is SQIVND (reference sequence). CDR3 length: 15 residues. DNA for the CDR3: TGTGCCAGTAGTACCGGACAGCCCTCAAACTATGGCTACACCTTC. Protein product: CASSTGQPSNYGYTF.

The chain carries TRBV7-8 and TRBJ1-3; tentatively, D is TRBD1 (6 bases). The V gene's germline CDR1 is SGHVS and CDR2 FQNEAQ. V was cut by 1 base and J by 0 bases, with 22 bases left in between. This CDR3 contains 20 residues. CDR3 region: CASSLGGTRAYSLSGNTIYF. CDR3 DNA: TGTGCCAGCAGCTTAGGAGGGACAAGGGCATACTCACTCTCTGGAAACACCATATATTTT.

The V gene is TRBV7-6, the J gene TRBJ1-2; D remains unclear. With 1 base removed from V and 8 bases from J, the gap between germline ends came to 17 bases. CDR3 length equals 15 residues. Germline V lookup: CDR1 SGHVS, CDR2 FNYEAQ. The CDR3, as DNA: TGTGCCAGCAGCTTAGAAAATACCCCATCGGAGGGCTACACCTTC. Amino acid sequence: CASSLENTPSEGYTF.

This clone was seen more than once but under ten times. The J gene is TRBJ1-1, the V gene TRBV7-2, with a possible D match to TRBD1 (6 bases). The CDR3 loop spans 15 amino acids. Between the trimmed V and J ends, which lost 1 base and 1 base, there was a span of 10 bases. From germline, CDR1 is SGHTA and CDR2 FQGNSA. The CDR3 loop reads CASSLEGTSNTEAFF. CDR3 bases: TGTGCCAGCAGCTTAGAAGGGACATCGAACACTGAAGCTTTCTTT.

This chain links TRBV29-1 with TRBJ1-1; D perhaps matches TRBD1 (5 bases). Germline CDR1 is SQVTM and CDR2 is ANQGSEA. Deletions cut 3 bases from V and 2 bases from J, with 10 bases between. The CDR3 totals 13 residues. Written as DNA, the CDR3 is TGCAGCGTTGATAGGGGTGCAAACACTGAAGCTTTCTTT. It is translated as CSVDRGANTEAFF. The full variable domain, its missing parts supplied by reference TRBV29-1 and TRBJ1-1, is SAVISQKPSRDICQRGTSLTIQCQVDSQVTMMFWYRQQPGQSLTLIATANQGSEATYESGFVIDKFPISRPNLTFSTLTVSNMSPEDSSIYLCSVDRGANTEAFFGQGTRLTVV.

The V call is TRBV6-5, the J call TRBJ1-1; weak D call: TRBD1 (6 bases). The CDR3 runs to 14 residues. The V end lost 7 bases, the J end lost 4 bases, and 16 bases lay between the germline ends. Germline values: CDR1 MNHEY, CDR2 SVGAGI. The CDR3 sequence: CASTPYRASTEAFF. The DNA of the CDR3 is TGTGCCAGCACCCCCTACAGGGCCAGCACTGAAGCTTTCTTT.

This clone was found a few times. This rearrangement joins TRBV9 to TRBJ2-7; 9 bases agree with TRBD1. Germline assignment: CDR1 SGDLS and CDR2 YYNGEE. This CDR3 has 14 amino acids. V lost 4 bases to trimming and J lost 5 bases; unmatched junction nucleotides: 7. The chain's CDR3 is CASSTGTGLDEQYF. CDR3 DNA sequence: TGTGCCAGCAGCACCGGGACAGGGTTGGACGAGCAGTACTTC.

The rearrangement links TRBV24-1 to TRBJ1-2, with 8 bases lining up with TRBD1. Trimming took 4 bases from V and 6 from J; bases not matched to a gene: 6. Germline V gives CDR1 KGHDR, CDR2 SFDVKD. The CDR3 has 14 residues. As DNA, the CDR3 is TGTGCCACCAGTGACCCGGACAGGGCCCATGGCTACACCTTC. Protein: CATSDPDRAHGYTF.

This chain uses TRBV15 with TRBJ2-5, with TRBD1 as a possible D gene (5 bases). Trimming pared 5 bases from V and 4 bases from J, leaving 14 bases between. Germline loops: CDR1 LNHNV, CDR2 YYDKDF (reference sequence). This CDR3 is built from 14 residues. CDR3 residues: CATSPRDILETQYF. CDR3 sequence (DNA): TGTGCCACCAGCCCCAGGGATATACTAGAGACCCAGTACTTC.